These T cell receptor beta chains were read from a single sample in a study of T cell repertoires in cytomegalovirus infection. Antigens of these TCRs are unknown. One entry per CDR3 protein, called by TCRdb with MiXCR from the reads. The table records some 940,000 distinct CDR3 sequences, more than 25% of them present only once. This specimen was cultured CD8+ T cells from PBMCs, taken from culture after CMV antigen stimulation. These receptor sequences come from a human donor in good health (CMV status not recorded). Some clones in this sample may be carry-over from other donors' samples. CDR3s include the opening cysteine and the closing phenylalanine or tryptophan. D genes are given only for firm matches. Size tells how often a clone was seen (once, few, many) or the class of an expanded clone, and some rows leave it out.

d_gene: TRBD2; abundance: -; j_gene: TRBJ2-3; v_gene: TRBV12-3/TRBV12-4; CDR3nt: TGTGCCAGCACCCCTATAGCGGGGGGTTATACAGATACGCAGTATTTT; CDR3aa: CASTPIAGGYTDTQYF
d_gene: -; abundance: -; j_gene: TRBJ2-1; v_gene: TRBV6-6; CDR3nt: TGTGCCAGCAGACTCCAGGGTGATAATGAGCAGTTCTTC; CDR3aa: CASRLQGDNEQFF
d_gene: TRBD1; abundance: -; j_gene: TRBJ1-2; v_gene: TRBV7-3; CDR3nt: TGTGCCAGCAGCCCGGCCGGGACAGGGATGGGTGGCTACACCTTC; CDR3aa: CASSPAGTGMGGYTF
d_gene: -; abundance: -; j_gene: TRBJ2-3; v_gene: TRBV20-1; CDR3nt: TGCAGTGCCCCCCACGGGGCCACGGGAGATACGCAGTATTTT; CDR3aa: CSAPHGATGDTQYF
d_gene: -; abundance: few; j_gene: TRBJ1-1; v_gene: TRBV6-5; CDR3nt: TGTGCCAGCAGTTCGCACAGGGCCACTGAAGCTTTCTTT; CDR3aa: CASSSHRATEAFF
d_gene: -; abundance: -; j_gene: TRBJ2-3; v_gene: TRBV6-1; CDR3nt: TGTGCCAGCCCGGGGTTAGGGGGGCCACCAGATACGCAGTATTTT; CDR3aa: CASPGLGGPPDTQYF
d_gene: -; abundance: few; j_gene: TRBJ2-5; v_gene: TRBV7-8; CDR3nt: TGTGCCAGCAGCCTCTCGGGGGCCACAGAGACCCAGTACTTC; CDR3aa: CASSLSGATETQYF
d_gene: -; abundance: -; j_gene: TRBJ2-1; v_gene: TRBV20-1; CDR3nt: TGCAGTGCTAGAGATCGAGGCGCCCTAGAGCCGTACAATGAGCAGTTCTTC; CDR3aa: CSARDRGALEPYNEQFF
d_gene: TRBD1; abundance: many; j_gene: TRBJ2-2; v_gene: TRBV5-1; CDR3nt: TGCGCCAGCAGCGACAGGGGGCGGAACACCGGGGAGCTGTTTTTT; CDR3aa: CASSDRGRNTGELFF
d_gene: TRBD2; abundance: -; j_gene: TRBJ2-1; v_gene: TRBV11-2; CDR3nt: TGTGCCAGCAGCCCCCGCGGGGGGTCCGCGGCATACAATGAGCAGTTCTTC; CDR3aa: CASSPRGGSAAYNEQFF
d_gene: TRBD1; abundance: -; j_gene: TRBJ2-2; v_gene: TRBV2; CDR3nt: TGTGCCACGGTGGGGACAGCATCGTTCGCGAACACCGGGGAGCTGTTTTTT; CDR3aa: CATVGTASFANTGELFF
d_gene: TRBD2; abundance: -; j_gene: TRBJ2-3; v_gene: TRBV2; CDR3nt: TGTGCCAGCATGGGACTAGTGGAGTATTTT; CDR3aa: CASMGLVEYF
d_gene: -; abundance: few; j_gene: TRBJ2-3; v_gene: TRBV5-6; CDR3nt: TGTGCCAGCAGCTTGGGCCCAGCCGAGGGGACAGATACGCAGTATTTT; CDR3aa: CASSLGPAEGTDTQYF
d_gene: -; abundance: -; j_gene: TRBJ2-2; v_gene: TRBV4-3; CDR3nt: TGCGCCAGCAGCCAAGATATCCAGTCTATCGGGGAGCTGTTTTTT; CDR3aa: CASSQDIQSIGELFF
d_gene: -; abundance: many; j_gene: TRBJ2-1; v_gene: TRBV12-3/TRBV12-4; CDR3nt: TGTGCCAGCACCCTGGGGCAGGGTTTGTACAATGAGCAGTTCTTC; CDR3aa: CASTLGQGLYNEQFF
d_gene: -; abundance: many; j_gene: TRBJ2-2; v_gene: TRBV6-1; CDR3nt: TGTGCCAGCTTCGACCGGGTGCCGAACACCGGGGAGCTGTTTTTT; CDR3aa: CASFDRVPNTGELFF
d_gene: -; abundance: -; j_gene: TRBJ2-3; v_gene: TRBV19; CDR3nt: TGTGCCAGTAGTATCCGCAGGGACCTCACAGATACGCAGTATTTT; CDR3aa: CASSIRRDLTDTQYF
d_gene: TRBD1; abundance: -; j_gene: TRBJ2-2; v_gene: TRBV5-5; CDR3nt: TGTGCCAGCAGCTTGGAGGTGTGGCACGGGACAGACGGCGGGGAGCTGTTTTTT; CDR3aa: CASSLEVWHGTDGGELFF
d_gene: -; abundance: -; j_gene: TRBJ2-5; v_gene: TRBV2; CDR3nt: TGTGCCAGCAGTGAAGGACATCTCCAAGAGACCCAGTACTTC; CDR3aa: CASSEGHLQETQYF
d_gene: TRBD1; abundance: -; j_gene: TRBJ2-3; v_gene: TRBV19; CDR3nt: TGTGCCAGTAGTATTCCCGGGACAGCTAGCACAGATACGCAGTATTTT; CDR3aa: CASSIPGTASTDTQYF
d_gene: -; abundance: -; j_gene: TRBJ2-5; v_gene: TRBV29-1; CDR3nt: TGCAGCGTCCTCACGGATCTAGGGGGAAAGACCCAGTACTTC; CDR3aa: CSVLTDLGGKTQYF
d_gene: TRBD2; abundance: few; j_gene: TRBJ2-7; v_gene: TRBV7-8; CDR3nt: TGTGCCAGCAGCTTAGGAGCGGGGCGGACCTACGAGCAGTACTTC; CDR3aa: CASSLGAGRTYEQYF
d_gene: TRBD2; abundance: -; j_gene: TRBJ2-1; v_gene: TRBV29-1; CDR3nt: TGCAGCGTTACTCTTGGGGGGGTTACCCACTACAATGAGCAGTTCTTC; CDR3aa: CSVTLGGVTHYNEQFF
d_gene: -; abundance: few; j_gene: TRBJ2-7; v_gene: TRBV6-5; CDR3nt: TGTGCCAGCAGTTACTCTTCGCAGGGTGATCGAGAGCAGTACTTC; CDR3aa: CASSYSSQGDREQYF
d_gene: TRBD1; abundance: -; j_gene: TRBJ2-1; v_gene: TRBV7-6; CDR3nt: TGTGCCAGCAGTTCCACAGGGGGCCTGTCCAATGAGCAGTTCTTC; CDR3aa: CASSSTGGLSNEQFF
d_gene: TRBD1; abundance: -; j_gene: TRBJ1-5; v_gene: TRBV19; CDR3nt: TGTGCCAGCGAAACCCAGGGGGGGAGCAATCAGCCCCAGCATTTT; CDR3aa: CASETQGGSNQPQHF
d_gene: -; abundance: -; j_gene: TRBJ1-1; v_gene: TRBV7-4; CDR3nt: TGTGCCAACAGCTTCGGACGCACTGAAGCTTTCTTT; CDR3aa: CANSFGRTEAFF
d_gene: -; abundance: -; j_gene: TRBJ2-1; v_gene: TRBV11-3; CDR3nt: TGTGCCAGCAGCTTGCCGGGACGATCGGGCTCCTACAATGAGCAGTTCTTC; CDR3aa: CASSLPGRSGSYNEQFF
d_gene: -; abundance: -; j_gene: TRBJ1-2; v_gene: TRBV6-5; CDR3nt: TGTGCCAGCAGTTACTCGACAGAGGGGATTTATGGCTACACCTTC; CDR3aa: CASSYSTEGIYGYTF
d_gene: -; abundance: -; j_gene: TRBJ1-2; v_gene: TRBV12-3/TRBV12-4; CDR3nt: TGTGCCAGCAGTACCAGGGAATACCTCTATGGCTACACCTTC; CDR3aa: CASSTREYLYGYTF
d_gene: -; abundance: few; j_gene: TRBJ1-2; v_gene: TRBV19; CDR3nt: TGTGCCAGTAGTTCCCCGAGGTACTCCTCATATGGCTACACCTTC; CDR3aa: CASSSPRYSSYGYTF
d_gene: -; abundance: -; j_gene: TRBJ2-5; v_gene: TRBV28; CDR3nt: TGTGCCAGCAGTTTATTGGCGGGGTTAGGAGAGACCCAGTACTTC; CDR3aa: CASSLLAGLGETQYF
d_gene: TRBD1; abundance: many; j_gene: TRBJ1-5; v_gene: TRBV7-8; CDR3nt: TGTGCCAGCAGCACATGGGACAGGGGGGGCAATCAGCCCCAGCATTTT; CDR3aa: CASSTWDRGGNQPQHF
d_gene: TRBD1; abundance: many; j_gene: TRBJ1-2; v_gene: TRBV7-3; CDR3nt: TGTGCCAGCGGCACAGGGGACTATGGCTACACCTTC; CDR3aa: CASGTGDYGYTF
d_gene: TRBD1; abundance: -; j_gene: TRBJ1-3; v_gene: TRBV9; CDR3nt: TGTGCCAGCAGCGTAGTCGCGGGACAGGGGACCGGAAACACCATATATTTT; CDR3aa: CASSVVAGQGTGNTIYF
d_gene: TRBD2; abundance: few; j_gene: TRBJ2-3; v_gene: TRBV6-1; CDR3nt: TGTGCCAGCAGCGCCGCTAGCGGGGGTACCCTAGATACGCAGTATTTT; CDR3aa: CASSAASGGTLDTQYF
d_gene: TRBD1; abundance: -; j_gene: TRBJ2-2; v_gene: TRBV12-3/TRBV12-4; CDR3nt: TGTGCCAGCAGTTCGACCGAGGCAGGGGGCGTCGCCGGGGAGCTGTTTTTT; CDR3aa: CASSSTEAGGVAGELFF
d_gene: -; abundance: -; j_gene: TRBJ1-1; v_gene: TRBV6-1; CDR3nt: TGTGCCAGCTTCCCATCGAACACTGAAGCTTTCTTT; CDR3aa: CASFPSNTEAFF
d_gene: -; abundance: few; j_gene: TRBJ1-4; v_gene: TRBV7-2; CDR3nt: TGTGCCAGCAGCTTAGAGGCAGGGATTAATGAAAAACTGTTTTTT; CDR3aa: CASSLEAGINEKLFF
d_gene: -; abundance: -; j_gene: TRBJ1-1; v_gene: TRBV6-6; CDR3nt: TGTGCCAGCAGTTATAAAGGTTTGAACACTGAAGCTTTCTTT; CDR3aa: CASSYKGLNTEAFF
d_gene: TRBD1; abundance: once; j_gene: TRBJ1-2; v_gene: TRBV12-3/TRBV12-4; CDR3nt: TGTGCCAGCAGTTTAGACCTTAGAGGGACAGCTAACTATGGCTACACCTTC; CDR3aa: CASSLDLRGTANYGYTF
d_gene: TRBD1; abundance: -; j_gene: TRBJ1-1; v_gene: TRBV4-1; CDR3nt: TGCGCCAGCAGCCAAAGACAGGGTAGTTTGGACACTGAAGCTTTCTTT; CDR3aa: CASSQRQGSLDTEAFF
d_gene: TRBD1; abundance: few; j_gene: TRBJ2-1; v_gene: TRBV24-1; CDR3nt: TGTGCCACCAGTGAATTCGGACAGGGGCACAATGAGCAGTTCTTC; CDR3aa: CATSEFGQGHNEQFF
d_gene: TRBD1; abundance: -; j_gene: TRBJ2-1; v_gene: TRBV20-1; CDR3nt: TGCAGTGCTAGAGATATCTTCGGACAGGGGGCTCCGGGTGAGCAGTTCTTC; CDR3aa: CSARDIFGQGAPGEQFF
d_gene: -; abundance: -; j_gene: TRBJ2-5; v_gene: TRBV23-1; CDR3nt: TGCGCCAACAGTCAACCCCGACGGGGGACCCAGTACTTC; CDR3aa: CANSQPRRGTQYF
d_gene: -; abundance: -; j_gene: TRBJ2-2; v_gene: TRBV29-1; CDR3nt: TGCAGCGTTGAATGGGGAAACACCGGGGAGCTGTTTTTT; CDR3aa: CSVEWGNTGELFF
d_gene: TRBD2; abundance: many; j_gene: TRBJ2-1; v_gene: TRBV7-2; CDR3nt: TGTGCCAGCAGCTTAGGCGGGGGGGCGGAGAGGTTCTTC; CDR3aa: CASSLGGGAERFF
d_gene: TRBD1; abundance: -; j_gene: TRBJ1-1; v_gene: TRBV6-6; CDR3nt: TGTGCCAGCATTTTATACGGGACAGCAAGGCTCCTGAACACTGAAGCTTTCTTT; CDR3aa: CASILYGTARLLNTEAFF
d_gene: TRBD1; abundance: -; j_gene: TRBJ1-2; v_gene: TRBV7-8; CDR3nt: TGTGCCAGCAGCTTCGCGGGGACAGTTAACTATGGCTACACCTTC; CDR3aa: CASSFAGTVNYGYTF
d_gene: TRBD1; abundance: few; j_gene: TRBJ1-2; v_gene: TRBV4-1; CDR3nt: TGCGCCAGCAGCCAAGGTCAACAGGGGATCTATGGCTACACCTTC; CDR3aa: CASSQGQQGIYGYTF
d_gene: TRBD1; abundance: -; j_gene: TRBJ1-2; v_gene: TRBV27; CDR3nt: TGTGCCAGCAGCCACGAGGGGACAGGCTATGGCTACACCTTC; CDR3aa: CASSHEGTGYGYTF
d_gene: -; abundance: -; j_gene: TRBJ2-3; v_gene: TRBV12-5; CDR3nt: TGTGCTAGTGGTTTGGTCCAGCCGTATTTT; CDR3aa: CASGLVQPYF
d_gene: -; abundance: -; j_gene: TRBJ2-2; v_gene: TRBV18; CDR3nt: TGTGCCAGCTCACCACCGGAGGCAGGGTACACCGGGGAGCTGTTTTTT; CDR3aa: CASSPPEAGYTGELFF
d_gene: TRBD1; abundance: few; j_gene: TRBJ1-1; v_gene: TRBV2; CDR3nt: TGTGCCAGCAGTGTCCCGGGACAGGGATCCGGCACTGAAGCTTTCTTT; CDR3aa: CASSVPGQGSGTEAFF
d_gene: TRBD1; abundance: -; j_gene: TRBJ1-1; v_gene: TRBV27; CDR3nt: TGTGCCAGCAGATCGCGACAGGGGGCAGTAGGGACTGAAGCTTTCTTT; CDR3aa: CASRSRQGAVGTEAFF
d_gene: -; abundance: many; j_gene: TRBJ1-1; v_gene: TRBV12-3/TRBV12-4; CDR3nt: TGTGCCAGCAGTTTTCTAGGCACTGAAGCTTTCTTT; CDR3aa: CASSFLGTEAFF
d_gene: -; abundance: few; j_gene: TRBJ2-5; v_gene: TRBV19; CDR3nt: TGTGCCAGTAGTATGGCAGGGGACGCAGAGACCCAGTACTTC; CDR3aa: CASSMAGDAETQYF
d_gene: -; abundance: few; j_gene: TRBJ2-7; v_gene: TRBV27; CDR3nt: TGTGCCAGCAGTTTCTCGGACAGTCCTCTCTACGAGCAGTACTTC; CDR3aa: CASSFSDSPLYEQYF
d_gene: TRBD1; abundance: few; j_gene: TRBJ2-1; v_gene: TRBV24-1; CDR3nt: TGTGCCACCAGTGACCCCGGGACAGGGGTCAATGAGCAGTTCTTC; CDR3aa: CATSDPGTGVNEQFF